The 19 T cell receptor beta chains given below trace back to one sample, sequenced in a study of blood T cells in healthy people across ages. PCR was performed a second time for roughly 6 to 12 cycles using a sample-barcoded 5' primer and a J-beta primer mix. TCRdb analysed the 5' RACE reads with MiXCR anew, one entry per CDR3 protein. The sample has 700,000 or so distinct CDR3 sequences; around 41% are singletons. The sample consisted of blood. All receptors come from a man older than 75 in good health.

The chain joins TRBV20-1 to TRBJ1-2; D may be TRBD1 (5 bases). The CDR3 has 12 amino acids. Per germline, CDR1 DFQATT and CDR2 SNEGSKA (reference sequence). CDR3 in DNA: TGCAGGTGGACGGGGCTTAACTATGGCTACACCTTC. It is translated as CRWTGLNYGYTF.

This CDR3 reads CSVSNPLGGNSPLHF. CDR3 nucleotide sequence: TGCAGTGTTTCTAATCCTCTCGGGGGGAATTCACCCCTCCACTTT. The J gene is TRBJ1-6, the V gene TRBV20-1, with TRBD1 as a possible D gene (5 bases). Per germline, CDR1 DFQATT and CDR2 SNEGSKA (reference sequence). V was cut by 7 bases and J by 7 bases, with 20 bases left in between. The CDR3 length is 15 residues.

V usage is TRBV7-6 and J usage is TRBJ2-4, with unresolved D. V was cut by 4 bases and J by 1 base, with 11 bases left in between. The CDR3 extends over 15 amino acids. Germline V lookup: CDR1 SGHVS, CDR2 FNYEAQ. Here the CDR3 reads CASSYTAGAKNIQYF. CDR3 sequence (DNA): TGTGCCAGCAGCTACACGGCCGGTGCCAAAAACATTCAGTACTTC.

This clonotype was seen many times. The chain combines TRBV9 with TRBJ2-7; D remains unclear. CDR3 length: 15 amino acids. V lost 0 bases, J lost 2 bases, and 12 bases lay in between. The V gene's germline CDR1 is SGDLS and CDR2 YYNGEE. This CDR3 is CASSVGMDVTYEQYF. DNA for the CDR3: TGTGCCAGCAGCGTAGGGATGGACGTAACCTACGAGCAGTACTTC.

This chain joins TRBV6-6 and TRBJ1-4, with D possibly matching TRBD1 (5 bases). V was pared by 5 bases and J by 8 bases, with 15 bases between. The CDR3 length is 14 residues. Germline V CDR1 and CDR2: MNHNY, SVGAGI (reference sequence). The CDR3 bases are TGTGCCAGCAGTAAGGACATGGCGGGGGAAAAACTGTTTTTT. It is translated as CASSKDMAGEKLFF.

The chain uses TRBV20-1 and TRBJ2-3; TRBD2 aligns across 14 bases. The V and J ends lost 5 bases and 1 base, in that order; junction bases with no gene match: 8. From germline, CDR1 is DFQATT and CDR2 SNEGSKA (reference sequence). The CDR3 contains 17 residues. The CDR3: CSAGTSGRDFGTDTQYF. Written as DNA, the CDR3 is TGCAGTGCTGGGACTAGCGGGAGAGATTTTGGCACAGATACGCAGTATTTT.

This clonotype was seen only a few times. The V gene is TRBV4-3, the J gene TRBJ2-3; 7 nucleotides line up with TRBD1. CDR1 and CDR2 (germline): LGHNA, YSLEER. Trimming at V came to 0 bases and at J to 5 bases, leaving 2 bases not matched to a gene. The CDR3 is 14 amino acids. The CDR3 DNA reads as TGCGCCAGCAGCCAAGATACAGGGGTAGATACGCAGTATTTT. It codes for CASSQDTGVDTQYF.

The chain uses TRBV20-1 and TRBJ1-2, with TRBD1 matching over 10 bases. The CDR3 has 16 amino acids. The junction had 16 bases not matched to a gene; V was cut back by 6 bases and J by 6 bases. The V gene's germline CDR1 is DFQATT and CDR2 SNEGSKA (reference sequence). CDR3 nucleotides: TGCAGTGCGGGACAGGGGCACGGTCGGGGTCCCGATGGCTACACCTTC. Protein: CSAGQGHGRGPDGYTF.

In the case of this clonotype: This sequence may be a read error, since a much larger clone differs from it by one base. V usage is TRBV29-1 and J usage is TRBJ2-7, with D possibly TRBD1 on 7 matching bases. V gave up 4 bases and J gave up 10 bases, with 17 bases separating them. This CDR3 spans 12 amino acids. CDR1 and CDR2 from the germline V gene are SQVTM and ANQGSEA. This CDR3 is CSVGPQGGTQYF. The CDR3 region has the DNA TGCAGCGTTGGACCCCAGGGGGGTACCCAGTACTTC.

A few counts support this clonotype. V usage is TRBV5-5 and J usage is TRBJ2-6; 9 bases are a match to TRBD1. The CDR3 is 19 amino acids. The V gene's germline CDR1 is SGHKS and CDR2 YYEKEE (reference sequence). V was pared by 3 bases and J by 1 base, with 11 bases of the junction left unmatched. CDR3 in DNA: TGTGCCAGCAGCTCCTCCGGGACAGGGTATGGGTCTGGGGCCAACGTCCTGACTTTC. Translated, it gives CASSSSGTGYGSGANVLTF. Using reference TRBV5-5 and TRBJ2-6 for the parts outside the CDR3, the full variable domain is DAGVTQSPTHLIKTRGQQVTLRCSPISGHKSVSWYQQVLGQGPQFIFQYYEKEERGRGNFPDRFSARQFPNYSSELNVNALLLGDSALYLCASSSSGTGYGSGANVLTFGAGSRLTVL.

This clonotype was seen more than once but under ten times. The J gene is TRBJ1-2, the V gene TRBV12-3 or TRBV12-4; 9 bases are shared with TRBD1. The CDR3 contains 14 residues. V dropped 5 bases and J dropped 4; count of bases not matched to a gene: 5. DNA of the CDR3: TGTGCCAGCAGTGTACAGGGGGCAGTCTATGGCTACACCTTC. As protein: CASSVQGAVYGYTF.

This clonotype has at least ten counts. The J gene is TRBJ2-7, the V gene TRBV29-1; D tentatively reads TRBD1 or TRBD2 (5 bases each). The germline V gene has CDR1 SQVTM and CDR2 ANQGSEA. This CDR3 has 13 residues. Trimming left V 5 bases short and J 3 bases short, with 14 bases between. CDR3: CSVTSGAHYEQYF. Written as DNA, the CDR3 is TGCAGCGTTACTTCCGGGGCCCACTACGAGCAGTACTTC.

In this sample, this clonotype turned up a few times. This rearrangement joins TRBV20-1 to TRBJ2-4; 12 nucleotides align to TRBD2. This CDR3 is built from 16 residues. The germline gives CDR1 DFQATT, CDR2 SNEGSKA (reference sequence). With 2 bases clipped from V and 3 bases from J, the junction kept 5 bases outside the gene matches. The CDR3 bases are TGCAGTGCTAGAACCGGGACTAGCGGGCGCAAAAACATTCAGTACTTC. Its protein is CSARTGTSGRKNIQYF.

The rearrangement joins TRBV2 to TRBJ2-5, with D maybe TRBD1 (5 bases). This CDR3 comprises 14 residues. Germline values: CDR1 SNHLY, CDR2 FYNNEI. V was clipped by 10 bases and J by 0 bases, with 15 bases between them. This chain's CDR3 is CANTLRTYQETQYF. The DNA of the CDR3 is TGTGCCAACACCCTCCGGACATACCAAGAGACCCAGTACTTC.

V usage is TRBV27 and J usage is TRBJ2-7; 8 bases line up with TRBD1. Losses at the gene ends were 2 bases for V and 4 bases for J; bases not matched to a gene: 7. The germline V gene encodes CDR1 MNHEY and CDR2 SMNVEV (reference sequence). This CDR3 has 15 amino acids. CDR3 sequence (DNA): TGTGCCAGCAGTTTAGCACAGGGGGAAACTTACGAGCAGTACTTC. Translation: CASSLAQGETYEQYF.

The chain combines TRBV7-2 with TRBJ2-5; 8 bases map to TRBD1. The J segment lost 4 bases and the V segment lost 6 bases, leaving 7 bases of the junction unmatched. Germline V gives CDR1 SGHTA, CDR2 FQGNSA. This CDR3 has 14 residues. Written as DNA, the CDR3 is TGTGCCAGCAGGGGGCAGGGGGCTAGAGAGACCCAGTACTTC. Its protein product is CASRGQGARETQYF.

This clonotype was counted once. CDR3 sequence: CSAGQVGEAFF. The CDR3, as DNA: TGCAGTGCCGGACAGGTGGGCGAAGCTTTCTTT. The chain employs TRBV20-1 and TRBJ1-1, with TRBD1 matching over 7 bases. The CDR3 contains 11 residues. Germline loops: CDR1 DFQATT, CDR2 SNEGSKA (reference sequence). Unmatched junction bases numbered 6, after V lost 6 bases and J lost 8 bases.

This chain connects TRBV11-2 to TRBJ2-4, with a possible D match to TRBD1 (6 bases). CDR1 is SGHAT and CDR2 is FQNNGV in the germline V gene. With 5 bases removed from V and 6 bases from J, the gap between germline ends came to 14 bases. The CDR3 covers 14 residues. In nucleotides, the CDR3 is TGTGCCAGCAGCGTAGTAGGCAGGGGAAACATTCAGTACTTC. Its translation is CASSVVGRGNIQYF.

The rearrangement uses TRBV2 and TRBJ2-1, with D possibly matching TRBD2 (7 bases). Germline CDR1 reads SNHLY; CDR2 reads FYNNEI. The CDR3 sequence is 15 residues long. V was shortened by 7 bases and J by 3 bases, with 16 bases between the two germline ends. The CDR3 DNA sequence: TGTGCCAGCACGCCCGCGGGGGCTCTCTACAATGAGCAGTTCTTC. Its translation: CASTPAGALYNEQFF.